Below, 25 T cell receptor beta chains from the same sample are listed, as sequenced in a study of beta chain features in type 1 diabetes. Expressed TCRB transcripts were sequenced after all isolated RNA was converted to cDNA. TCRdb keeps only in-frame clones here, not all; method: immunoSEQ multiplex PCR. The sample contains 350,000 to 450,000 clones, approximately 16% of which appear only once. Material: naive CD4+ T cells from blood. Every receptor here comes from a woman aged 18-29 years in good health.

Here the CDR3 DNA reads TGTGCCAGCAGCTTTCAGGGGGCGAAGACCCAGTACTTC. Translating gives CASSFQGAKTQYF. This chain joins TRBV28 and TRBJ2-5; 8 positions match TRBD1. V dropped 6 bases and J dropped 6; count of bases not matched to a gene: 6. There are 13 residues in the CDR3. Germline assignment: CDR1 MDHEN and CDR2 SYDVKM.

The J gene is TRBJ2-1, the V gene TRBV2; TRBD1 aligns across 7 bases. Germline V gene data show CDR1 as SNHLY and CDR2 as FYNNEI. V was clipped by 8 bases and J by 5 bases; unmatched bases: 9. The CDR3 is 14 residues long. CDR3 DNA: TGTGCCAGCGCCCCTTGGACAGGTAACAATGAGCAGTTCTTC. It encodes CASAPWTGNNEQFF.

This clone has only a few counts. The CDR3 DNA is TGTGCCTGGAGTAGACGGACAGCTTTTAATGAAAAACTGTTTTTT. This gives the protein CAWSRRTAFNEKLFF. V is TRBV30 and J is TRBJ1-4; D might be TRBD1 (6 bases). Per the germline V gene, CDR1 is GTSNPN and CDR2 is SVGIG (reference sequence). V lost 2 bases to trimming and J lost 4 bases, with 14 bases between them. The CDR3 has 15 residues.

The genes are TRBV6-5 and TRBJ1-5; D is perhaps TRBD1 (6 bases). The CDR3 length is 15 residues. The germline V gene has CDR1 MNHEY and CDR2 SVGAGI. V lost 2 bases to trimming and J lost 1 base, with 9 bases between them. CDR3 nucleotide sequence: TGTGCCAGCAGTTACGGCAGGGGAAGCAATCAGCCCCAGCATTTT. Protein sequence: CASSYGRGSNQPQHF.

This clone has more than one count but fewer than ten. The rearrangement uses TRBV6-6 and TRBJ2-5; 9 bases match TRBD1. Germline values: CDR1 MNHNY, CDR2 SVGAGI (reference sequence). This CDR3 is built from 14 residues. The trim removed 4 bases at V and 4 bases at J, leaving 4 bases unmatched. The CDR3 DNA reads as TGTGCCAGCAGTTTTGGGACAGGGCGAGAGACCCAGTACTTC. This gives the protein CASSFGTGRETQYF.

This clone came up a few times. J is TRBJ2-3 and V is TRBV30, with 12 bases matching TRBD2. The germline gives CDR1 GTSNPN, CDR2 SVGIG (reference sequence). Losses at the gene ends were 3 bases for V and 4 bases for J; bases not matched to a gene: 5. The CDR3 sequence is 15 residues long. The CDR3 here is CAWRRTSGISDTQYF. CDR3 sequence (DNA): TGTGCCTGGAGGAGGACTAGCGGGATCTCAGATACGCAGTATTTT. The variable domain in full, with the rest retrieved from reference TRBV30 and TRBJ2-3, is SQTIHQWPATLVQPVGSPLSLECTVEGTSNPNLYWYRQAAGRGLQLLFYSVGIGQISSEVPQNLSASRPQDRQFILSSKKLLLSDSGFYLCAWRRTSGISDTQYFGPGTRLTVL.

The table lists this clone with a few counts. This chain uses TRBV30 with TRBJ2-1; 10 positions match TRBD2. The germline gives CDR1 GTSNPN, CDR2 SVGIG (reference sequence). The CDR3 is 16 amino acids. V was clipped by 2 bases and J by 3 bases; unmatched bases: 7. As DNA, the CDR3 is TGTGCCTGGAGTCCGAAAGCGGGAGGGGGCTACAATGAGCAGTTCTTC. Residues: CAWSPKAGGGYNEQFF.

The V gene is TRBV7-2, the J gene TRBJ2-1; 12 bases line up with TRBD2. With 5 bases clipped from V and 3 bases from J, the junction kept 5 bases outside the gene matches. CDR1 and CDR2 (germline): SGHTA, FQGNSA. The CDR3 length is 16 residues. The CDR3 protein is CASSQGLAGLYNEQFF. CDR3 nucleotide sequence: TGTGCCAGCAGCCAGGGACTAGCGGGCCTCTACAATGAGCAGTTCTTC.

This clone was found a few times. This chain connects TRBV19 to TRBJ1-1, with D perhaps TRBD1 (6 bases). Germline-derived CDR1 and CDR2 are LNHDA and SQIVND (reference sequence). V shed 5 bases and J shed 1 base, with 14 bases lying between them. This CDR3 has 15 residues. The CDR3 DNA is TGTGCCAGTAGTTTCGCCGGGACACCGAACACTGAAGCTTTCTTT. Its translation: CASSFAGTPNTEAFF.

The rearrangement joins TRBV2 to TRBJ2-7; 7 nucleotides agree with TRBD1. Unmatched junction bases numbered 6, after V lost 4 bases and J lost 0 bases. The CDR3 is 15 residues long. Germline V CDR1 and CDR2: SNHLY, FYNNEI. The CDR3 DNA reads TGTGCCAGCAGTGGAGACAGGGCGGCCTCCTACGAGCAGTACTTC. Translating gives CASSGDRAASYEQYF.

The rearrangement joins TRBV5-5 to TRBJ1-1, with D perhaps TRBD1 (5 bases). The germline V and J ends were trimmed by 4 bases and 0 bases, with 19 bases remaining between them. There are 17 residues in the CDR3. Germline CDR1 is SGHKS and CDR2 is YYEKEE (reference sequence). CDR3 DNA: TGTGCCAGCAGCCCATCAGCAGGGTACCGGTTGAACACTGAAGCTTTCTTT. It specifies CASSPSAGYRLNTEAFF.

The genes are TRBV30 and TRBJ2-1, with D perhaps matching TRBD2 (6 bases). This CDR3 is 13 amino acids long. Deletions cut 1 base from V and 7 bases from J, with 11 bases between. Germline assignment: CDR1 GTSNPN and CDR2 SVGIG (reference sequence). CDR3 region: CAWSGWAGNEQFF. The CDR3 DNA sequence: TGTGCCTGGAGTGGTTGGGCGGGGAATGAGCAGTTCTTC.

This clone was seen a handful of times. V is TRBV29-1 and J is TRBJ1-4, with 9 bases lining up with TRBD1. Germline values: CDR1 SQVTM, CDR2 ANQGSEA. The CDR3 length is 14 residues. V shed 5 bases and J 10 bases; nucleotides not matched to a gene: 11. The CDR3 protein is CSVMTGGIVGKLFF. The CDR3 DNA is TGCAGCGTTATGACAGGGGGAATTGTAGGAAAACTGTTTTTT.

The chain uses TRBV5-1 and TRBJ2-3; possibly TRBD1 for D (6 bases). The germline V gene has CDR1 SGHRS and CDR2 YFSETQ. This CDR3 comprises 15 residues. The V end was cut by 3 bases, the J end by 6 bases, with 17 bases between. The CDR3 region has the DNA TGCGCCAGCAGCTGGGGTTCGGACAGTCGTGATACGCAGTATTTT. Translation: CASSWGSDSRDTQYF. The whole variable domain, filled in from reference TRBV5-1 and TRBJ2-3, reads KAGVTQTPRYLIKTRGQQVTLSCSPISGHRSVSWYQQTPGQGLQFLFEYFSETQRNKGNFPGRFSGRQFSNSRSEMNVSTLELGDSALYLCASSWGSDSRDTQYFGPGTRLTVL.

This chain uses TRBV11-2 with TRBJ1-1; 7 positions agree with TRBD1. After removal of 8 bases from V and 3 bases from J, the junction contained 6 bases not matched to a gene. This CDR3 is 13 amino acids long. Germline loops: CDR1 SGHAT, CDR2 FQNNGV. Written as DNA, the CDR3 is TGTGCCAGCCAGGACAGGCTAGACACTGAAGCTTTCTTT. It yields the protein CASQDRLDTEAFF.

V usage is TRBV6-5 and J usage is TRBJ1-2, with 7 bases matching TRBD1. V lost 6 bases to trimming and J lost 3 bases; unmatched junction nucleotides: 4. Germline loops: CDR1 MNHEY, CDR2 SVGAGI. CDR3 length: 13 amino acids. This chain's CDR3 is CASRQGIDYGYTF. The CDR3, as DNA: TGTGCCAGCAGACAGGGGATCGACTATGGCTACACCTTC.

This clone was counted a few times. The rearrangement joins TRBV6-5 to TRBJ2-3, with 7 bases that match TRBD1. Germline V lookup: CDR1 MNHEY, CDR2 SVGAGI. V shed 10 bases, J shed 2 bases, and the junction held 9 bases outside the gene matches. The CDR3 is 14 amino acids. This CDR3 is CATRDSRLTDTQYF. The CDR3 DNA reads as TGTGCCACCCGGGACAGCCGACTCACAGATACGCAGTATTTT.

This clone was detected only a few times. The CDR3 is CASSYVAGRSTDTQYF. In nucleotides, the CDR3 is TGTGCCAGCAGTTACGTAGCGGGAAGATCGACAGATACGCAGTATTTT. This sequence joins TRBV5-6 and TRBJ2-3; 8 bases fit TRBD2. There are 16 residues in the CDR3. Trimming removed 5 bases from V and 3 bases from J; junction bases left unmatched: 11. From germline, CDR1 is SGHDT and CDR2 YYEEEE.

This clone has more than one count but fewer than ten. The chain has TRBV28 and TRBJ1-1; no definite D call. Deletions cut 2 bases from V and 0 bases from J, with 4 bases between. This CDR3 has 13 residues. Germline loops: CDR1 MDHEN, CDR2 SYDVKM. In DNA form, the CDR3 reads TGTGCCAGCAGTTTACCCATGAACACTGAAGCTTTCTTT. This translates into CASSLPMNTEAFF.

In its sample, this clone was seen a few times. The V call is TRBV29-1, the J call TRBJ1-1, with D perhaps matching TRBD1 (5 bases). This CDR3 has 10 amino acids. Germline V CDR1 and CDR2: SQVTM, ANQGSEA. The germline V and J ends were trimmed by 7 bases and 8 bases, with 11 bases remaining between them. The CDR3 is CSGRDFEAFF. In DNA, the CDR3 is TGCAGCGGCAGGGACTTCGAAGCTTTCTTT.

The V and J genes are TRBV19 and TRBJ2-7, with TRBD1 matching 7 bases. CDR1 LNHDA and CDR2 SQIVND come from the germline V gene (reference sequence). Trimming took 0 bases from V and 3 from J; bases not matched to a gene: 14. The CDR3 consists of 18 residues. CDR3 sequence: CASSIEGRGTAKYYEQYF. The DNA for the CDR3 is TGTGCCAGTAGTATAGAGGGGCGAGGGACAGCGAAATACTACGAGCAGTACTTC.

The rearrangement links TRBV28 to TRBJ2-7; TRBD1 aligns across 10 bases. From germline, CDR1 is MDHEN and CDR2 SYDVKM. The CDR3 has 15 residues. The V and J ends lost 5 bases and 5 bases, in that order; junction bases with no gene match: 9. The CDR3 loop reads CASSSYGTGVNEQYF. CDR3 bases: TGTGCCAGCAGTAGTTACGGGACAGGGGTTAACGAGCAGTACTTC.

V usage is TRBV20-1 and J usage is TRBJ2-2; D gene uncertain. The CDR3 runs to 11 residues. Germline V CDR1 and CDR2: DFQATT, SNEGSKA (reference sequence). V lost 6 bases to trimming and J lost 4 bases, with 6 bases between them. Here the CDR3 DNA reads TGCAGTGCGCGTCCCACCGGGGAGCTGTTTTTT. Amino acids: CSARPTGELFF.

The V gene is TRBV25-1, the J gene TRBJ1-1; possibly TRBD1 for D (6 bases). V lost 6 bases, J lost 1 base, and 12 bases lay in between. Looked up from germline, CDR1 is MGHDK and CDR2 is SYGVNS. This CDR3 spans 14 amino acids. In DNA form, the CDR3 reads TGTGCCAGCAGACCGATAGGGGGGAACACTGAAGCTTTCTTT. Translation gives CASRPIGGNTEAFF.

This clone was seen a few times. This sequence joins TRBV9 and TRBJ1-2; D unclear. Germline CDR1 reads SGDLS; CDR2 reads YYNGEE. V was clipped by 4 bases and J by 3 bases, with 13 bases between them. The CDR3 runs to 14 residues. The CDR3 region has the DNA TGTGCCAGCAGCCCCCGGGCGGGAGACTATGGCTACACCTTC. Translating gives CASSPRAGDYGYTF. The full variable domain, its missing parts supplied by reference TRBV9 and TRBJ1-2, is DSGVTQTPKHLITATGQRVTLRCSPRSGDLSVYWYQQSLDQGLQFLIQYYNGEERAKGNILERFSAQQFPDLHSELNLSSLELGDSALYFCASSPRAGDYGYTFGSGTRLTVV.